This passage covers 30 T cell receptor beta chains from one sample sequenced in a study of blood T cell repertoires in COVID-19 (dated by TCRdb to about 2020). The method behind the library was the immunoSEQ multiplex PCR assay. Here the immuneACCESS table is served through TCRdb, limited to in-frame sequences with V and J called. Missing clones are a known gap in these copies; in checked studies unresolved V genes cover under half, and the rest lacks a known reason. This sample gives about 320,000 clones in total; approximately 85% of them show up just once. The ten most abundant clones make up approximately 7.5% of the sample. Sequences were obtained from peripheral blood. The receptors originated from a human donor in a cohort sampled during active COVID-19.

In this sample, this clone turned up a few times. This rearrangement joins TRBV14 to TRBJ1-1, with D uncertain. Trimming shortened V by 0 bases and J by 11 bases, and 13 bases separated the two germline ends. This CDR3 is built from 13 residues. Germline assignment: CDR1 SGHDN and CDR2 FVKESK. CDR3: CASSQDLGGMAFF. The DNA for the CDR3 is TGTGCCAGCAGCCAAGATTTGGGAGGGATGGCTTTCTTT.

This chain joins TRBV6-6 and TRBJ2-5, with TRBD2 matching over 10 bases. After removal of 5 bases from V and 2 bases from J, the junction contained 8 bases not matched to a gene. Germline V gene data show CDR1 as MNHNY and CDR2 as SVGAGI (reference sequence). The CDR3 has 16 amino acids. The CDR3, as DNA: TGTGCCAGCAGTGGGATAGCGGGGGGCTCACAAGAGACCCAGTACTTC. Translating gives CASSGIAGGSQETQYF.

The V call is TRBV12-3 or TRBV12-4, the J call TRBJ1-2; possibly TRBD1 for D (5 bases). The CDR3 extends over 13 amino acids. V was trimmed by 6 bases and J by 8 bases, leaving 16 bases between them. CDR3 in amino acids: CASSRTGLRGYTF. The CDR3 DNA reads as TGTGCCAGCAGCCGGACGGGACTTAGGGGCTACACCTTC.

The sample holds one count of this clone. The chain recombines TRBV6-5 with TRBJ1-3; TRBD1 matches 7 bases. From germline, CDR1 is MNHEY and CDR2 SVGAGI. V shed 9 bases and J 0 bases; nucleotides not matched to a gene: 5. The CDR3 is 14 residues long. The CDR3 nucleotides read TGTGCCAGTTCGGGACAGTACTCTGGAAACACCATATATTTT. Amino acids: CASSGQYSGNTIYF.

This chain links TRBV7-2 with TRBJ1-4, with 7 bases that match TRBD1. The germline gives CDR1 SGHTA, CDR2 FQGNSA. The CDR3 extends over 16 amino acids. The trim removed 4 bases at V and 4 bases at J, leaving 9 bases unmatched. CDR3 DNA: TGTGCCAGCAGCTCACCACCCGGGGACAGTAATGAAAAACTGTTTTTT. Amino acids: CASSSPPGDSNEKLFF. The full variable domain, its missing parts supplied by reference TRBV7-2 and TRBJ1-4, is GAGVSQSPSNKVTEKGKDVELRCDPISGHTALYWYRQSLGQGLEFLIYFQGNSAPDKSGLPSDRFSAERTGGSVSTLTIQRTQQEDSAVYLCASSSPPGDSNEKLFFGSGTQLSVL.

This clone appeared a few times. The chain employs TRBV29-1 and TRBJ2-2, with a possible D match to TRBD2 (6 bases). V was pared by 6 bases and J by 7 bases, with 15 bases between. The CDR3 covers 13 residues. Germline CDR1 reads SQVTM; CDR2 reads ANQGSEA. The CDR3 sequence: CSVYQSGGGELFF. In nucleotides, the CDR3 is TGCAGCGTGTACCAATCCGGGGGCGGGGAGCTGTTTTTT.

The rearrangement joins TRBV19 to TRBJ2-3, with D tentatively TRBD1 (6 bases). This CDR3 has 12 residues. Looked up from germline, CDR1 is LNHDA and CDR2 is SQIVND (reference sequence). The V and J ends lost 5 bases and 6 bases respectively, with 9 bases between them. The CDR3 nucleotides read TGTGCCAGTAGTTCTCAGGGGGATACGCAGTATTTT. Translation: CASSSQGDTQYF.

J is TRBJ2-6 and V is TRBV5-1; no firm D call. V lost 5 bases and J 2 bases, leaving 11 bases between the germline ends. CDR3 size: 15 residues. The V gene's germline CDR1 is SGHRS and CDR2 YFSETQ. This CDR3 is CASRTHGPGANVLTF. CDR3 sequence (DNA): TGCGCCAGCAGGACCCATGGGCCTGGGGCCAACGTCCTGACTTTC. Full variable domain (rest looked up from reference TRBV5-1 and TRBJ2-6): KAGVTQTPRYLIKTRGQQVTLSCSPISGHRSVSWYQQTPGQGLQFLFEYFSETQRNKGNFPGRFSGRQFSNSRSEMNVSTLELGDSALYLCASRTHGPGANVLTFGAGSRLTVL.

This chain uses TRBV30 with TRBJ1-4, with no clear D. Deletions cut 2 bases from V and 0 bases from J, with 13 bases between. Germline V CDR1 and CDR2: GTSNPN, SVGIG (reference sequence). The CDR3 is 16 amino acids. CDR3 amino acids: CAWSPSYTSTNEKLFF. The CDR3 region has the DNA TGTGCCTGGAGTCCCTCATACACCTCAACTAATGAAAAACTGTTTTTT.

This clone has just one count. The chain is built from TRBV9 and TRBJ2-1; 9 bases are shared with TRBD2. The CDR3 totals 16 residues. The junction had 8 bases not matched to a gene; V was cut back by 1 base and J by 6 bases. CDR1 SGDLS and CDR2 YYNGEE come from the germline V gene. The CDR3 nucleotides read TGTGCCAGCAGCGTAAGGGGCGGGGGGGCCCGCAATGAGCAGTTCTTC. As protein: CASSVRGGGARNEQFF.

The chain employs TRBV5-1 and TRBJ1-6, with a possible D match to TRBD1 (5 bases). V lost 0 bases and J lost 9, with 10 bases in between. This CDR3 region has 14 residues. Per the germline V gene, CDR1 is SGHRS and CDR2 is YFSETQ. The DNA of the CDR3 is TGCGCCAGCAGCTTGGCCAGGGAGGCTTCACCCCTCCACTTT. This gives the protein CASSLAREASPLHF.

This chain uses TRBV18 with TRBJ2-5; TRBD2 might be the D (5 bases). Trimming removed 2 bases at V and 4 bases at J, with 5 bases between. The V gene's germline CDR1 is KGHSH and CDR2 LQKENI. The CDR3 loop spans 12 amino acids. The CDR3 reads CASSPEGETQYF. CDR3 coding DNA: TGTGCCAGCTCACCAGAGGGAGAGACCCAGTACTTC.

V gene TRBV13 combines with J gene TRBJ2-7; 9 nucleotides line up with TRBD1. The V segment lost 7 bases and the J segment 2 bases; nucleotides outside the gene matches: 6. The CDR3 is made up of 14 amino acids. Germline V CDR1 and CDR2: PRHDT, FYEKMQ (reference sequence). The CDR3 nucleotides are TGTGCCAGCACCCGGACAGGGGACACCTACGAGCAGTACTTC. Protein sequence: CASTRTGDTYEQYF.

The V call is TRBV6-5, the J call TRBJ2-7; D not resolved. The CDR3 runs to 12 residues. Germline-derived CDR1 and CDR2 are MNHEY and SVGAGI. With 0 bases removed from V and 6 bases from J, the gap between germline ends came to 6 bases. CDR3 residues: CASSYSGVEQYF. The CDR3 DNA is TGTGCCAGCAGTTACTCGGGCGTCGAGCAGTACTTC.

J is TRBJ2-1 and V is TRBV5-1, with 8 bases lining up with TRBD1. Germline values: CDR1 SGHRS, CDR2 YFSETQ. V lost 0 bases to trimming and J lost 15 bases; unmatched junction nucleotides: 14. This CDR3 has 15 amino acids. In nucleotides, the CDR3 is TGCGCCAGCAGCTTGGGGACAGGGACCCCGTCTTTGGGGTTCTTC. Residues: CASSLGTGTPSLGFF.

The CDR3 nucleotides are TGTGCCAGCAGCCAACTAGATACGCAGTATTTT. Amino acids: CASSQLDTQYF. The rearrangement links TRBV4-2 to TRBJ2-3; D remains ambiguous. Trimming left V 2 bases short and J 5 bases short, with 2 bases between. The CDR3 consists of 11 residues. Germline CDR1 and CDR2: LGHNA and YNFKEQ.

The chain joins TRBV2 to TRBJ2-1, with TRBD2 identical over 7 bases. The germline V gene encodes CDR1 SNHLY and CDR2 FYNNEI. V shed 4 bases, J shed 0 bases, and the junction held 3 bases outside the gene matches. The CDR3 sequence is 15 residues long. The DNA of the CDR3 is TGTGCCAGCAGTGGGGAGGGGAGCTCCTACAATGAGCAGTTCTTC. Its translation is CASSGEGSSYNEQFF.

The chain links TRBV12-3 or TRBV12-4 to TRBJ1-1; D gene unclear. This CDR3 contains 12 residues. With 1 base removed from V and 5 bases from J, the gap between germline ends came to 5 bases. The CDR3 protein is CASSLVVTEAFF. In nucleotides, the CDR3 is TGTGCCAGCAGTTTAGTTGTAACTGAAGCTTTCTTT.

The CDR3 loop reads CASSLSRGYGYTF. The CDR3, as DNA: TGCGCCAGCAGCTTGTCGAGGGGGTACGGCTACACCTTC. This rearrangement joins TRBV5-1 to TRBJ1-2; a weak D match, TRBD1 (6 bases). V lost 1 base and J lost 8, with 12 bases in between. CDR3 length equals 13 residues. CDR1 is SGHRS, CDR2 YFSETQ, per germline.

This sequence joins TRBV18 and TRBJ1-6, with D tentatively TRBD1 (5 bases). The ends were cut back, 2 bases at V and 3 bases at J, with 14 bases in the middle. Per the germline V gene, CDR1 is KGHSH and CDR2 is LQKENI. The CDR3 covers 17 residues. The CDR3 nucleotides are TGTGCCAGCTCACCAAGATCACAGGTTAACTATAATTCACCCCTCCACTTT. Amino acids: CASSPRSQVNYNSPLHF. Complete variable domain (other parts from reference TRBV18 and TRBJ1-6): NAGVMQNPRHLVRRRGQEARLRCSPMKGHSHVYWYRQLPEEGLKFMVYLQKENIIDESGMPKERFSAEFPKEGPSILRIQQVVRGDSAAYFCASSPRSQVNYNSPLHFGNGTRLTVT.

The V call is TRBV28, the J call TRBJ2-5; TRBD2 agrees at 7 bases. From germline, CDR1 is MDHEN and CDR2 SYDVKM. Unmatched junction bases numbered 9, after V lost 3 bases and J lost 5 bases. This CDR3 has 15 residues. CDR3 residues: CASSLIPGGGETQYF. In nucleotides, the CDR3 is TGTGCCAGCAGTTTGATACCGGGGGGTGGGGAGACCCAGTACTTC. The full variable domain, completed using reference TRBV28 and TRBJ2-5, is DVKVTQSSRYLVKRTGEKVFLECVQDMDHENMFWYRQDPGLGLRLIYFSYDVKMKEKGDIPEGYSVSREKKERFSLILESASTNQTSMYLCASSLIPGGGETQYFGPGTRLLVL.

The chain employs TRBV19 and TRBJ1-5; TRBD1 agrees at 8 bases. The ends lost 5 bases at V and 1 base at J; junction bases unmatched: 4. The CDR3 consists of 15 residues. Germline V gene lookup returns CDR1 LNHDA and CDR2 SQIVND (reference sequence). The CDR3 DNA follows: TGTGCCAGTAGTCCCAGGGGGCCAAGCAATCAGCCCCAGCATTTT. This gives the protein CASSPRGPSNQPQHF. Complete variable domain (other parts from reference TRBV19 and TRBJ1-5): DGGITQSPKYLFRKEGQNVTLSCEQNLNHDAMYWYRQDPGQGLRLIYYSQIVNDFQKGDIAEGYSVSREKKESFPLTVTSAQKNPTAFYLCASSPRGPSNQPQHFGDGTRLSIL.

This clone showed up just a few times. The chain has TRBV5-1 and TRBJ2-1; 14 nucleotides match TRBD2. The CDR3 has 16 amino acids. V trimming: 0 bases; J trimming: 7 bases; junction bases outside the gene matches: 3. Germline V gene lookup returns CDR1 SGHRS and CDR2 YFSETQ. This CDR3 reads CASSLAGTSGGNEQFF. In DNA form, the CDR3 reads TGCGCCAGCAGCTTGGCGGGGACTAGCGGGGGAAATGAGCAGTTCTTC. The full variable domain, rest sourced from reference TRBV5-1 and TRBJ2-1, is KAGVTQTPRYLIKTRGQQVTLSCSPISGHRSVSWYQQTPGQGLQFLFEYFSETQRNKGNFPGRFSGRQFSNSRSEMNVSTLELGDSALYLCASSLAGTSGGNEQFFGPGTRLTVL.

This chain's CDR3 is CASSLGPGKNSPLHF. CDR3 bases: TGTGCCAGCAGCTTAGGGCCAGGGAAAAATTCACCCCTCCACTTT. The chain links TRBV7-2 to TRBJ1-6; TRBD1 might be the D (5 bases). This CDR3 is 15 amino acids long. The V end lost 1 base, the J end lost 7 bases, and 11 bases lay between the germline ends. Germline CDR1 SGHTA, CDR2 FQGNSA.

This clone appeared once. This chain uses TRBV4-2 with TRBJ2-2, with D perhaps matching TRBD2 (6 bases). CDR3 length: 17 residues. V was shortened by 1 base and J by 3 bases, with 15 bases between the two germline ends. Germline V CDR1 and CDR2: LGHNA, YNFKEQ. The CDR3 bases are TGTGCCAGCAGCCAAGTCGTTGGAGGGTTATACACCGGGGAGCTGTTTTTT. Translation gives CASSQVVGGLYTGELFF.

J is TRBJ2-4 and V is TRBV3-1 (or the pseudogene TRBV3-2); 14 bases are a match to TRBD2. Germline loops: CDR1 LGHDT, CDR2 YNNKEL (reference sequence). J was trimmed by 0 bases and V by 0 bases; bases with no gene match: 4. The CDR3 consists of 19 residues. CDR3: CASSQETSGGAPAKNIQYF. Written as DNA, the CDR3 is TGTGCCAGCAGCCAAGAGACTAGCGGGGGGGCCCCAGCCAAAAACATTCAGTACTTC.

V gene TRBV9 combines with J gene TRBJ2-3, with unresolved D. The CDR3 totals 14 residues. Germline assignment: CDR1 SGDLS and CDR2 YYNGEE. Trimming shortened V by 1 base and J by 1 base, and 7 bases separated the two germline ends. The CDR3 loop reads CASSVYEGTDTQYF. The CDR3 DNA sequence: TGTGCCAGCAGCGTATACGAGGGCACAGATACGCAGTATTTT.

This chain joins TRBV9 and TRBJ1-1; 7 nucleotides align to TRBD1. The J segment lost 0 bases and the V segment lost 4 bases, leaving 6 bases of the junction unmatched. Germline V gene lookup returns CDR1 SGDLS and CDR2 YYNGEE. The CDR3 totals 15 residues. The CDR3 reads CASSTTGTVNTEAFF. CDR3 nucleotides: TGTGCCAGCAGCACTACCGGGACAGTGAACACTGAAGCTTTCTTT.

The genes are TRBV5-4 and TRBJ1-4, with D perhaps TRBD1 (5 bases). The V and J ends lost 0 bases and 8 bases respectively, with 14 bases between them. The germline V gene has CDR1 SGHNT and CDR2 YYREEE (reference sequence). The length of the CDR3 is 15 residues. The CDR3 nucleotides read TGTGCCAGCAGCTTGGGCGGGGGACGGAGAGAAAAACTGTTTTTT. As protein: CASSLGGGRREKLFF.

The chain employs TRBV9 and TRBJ2-2, with D tentatively TRBD1 (5 bases). This CDR3 comprises 14 residues. The V gene's germline CDR1 is SGDLS and CDR2 YYNGEE. Deletions cut 5 bases from V and 1 base from J, with 9 bases between. The CDR3 loop reads CASSPQGNTGELFF. The CDR3 DNA sequence: TGTGCCAGCAGTCCCCAGGGGAACACCGGGGAGCTGTTTTTT.